In this sample, the clone carrying this T cell receptor beta chain turned up many times. The antigen remains unidentified. These data are taken from a study of Graves' ophthalmopathy and Graves' hyperthyroidism. Broader study findings: From stable hyperthyroidism, ophthalmopathy was separated by a 13-signature model with 85% to 90% sensitivity and more than 75% specificity. Blood samples also showed most expanded thyroid clonotypes exceeding 0.001 frequency.

Per the germline V gene, CDR1 is MNHEY and CDR2 is SVGAGI. V dropped 7 bases and J dropped 6 bases, with 16 bases sitting between them. The CDR3 extends over 14 amino acids. Amplification from RNA transcripts yielded the TCR beta CDR3 regions. Second-round multiplex PCR came after first-round RT-PCR with HTBI primers. TCRdb passed the multiplex PCR reads through MiXCR, listing each CDR3 protein once. The profile covers around 50,000 distinct CDR3 sequences, with about 50% appearing a single time and around 23% taken by the ten largest. The evidence that diagnosis relied on was clinical symptoms, serum thyroxine, TRAb, thyroid ultrasound and orbital computed tomography. Someone took the PBMCs out of more than 9 ml of fresh peripheral blood.

The sequencing sample was made of peripheral blood. This sequence was found in an adult man with Graves' ophthalmopathy. The rearrangement links TRBV6-5 to TRBJ1-5; possibly TRBD1 for D (5 bases). Written as DNA, the CDR3 is TGTGCCAGCACCGGGACGAGAGGTAGTCAGCCCCAGCATTTT. Its translation is CASTGTRGSQPQHF.